These 12 T cell receptor beta chains were all obtained from the same sample, sequenced in a study of CD8+ T cells in alopecia areata. It was cDNA, reverse transcribed from extracted RNA, that served as the sequencing template. The protocol was immunoSEQ multiplex PCR, while the TCRdb copy is restricted to in-frame clones and leaves out a portion. The sample was found to contain around 110,000 clones, and every one recurs. What was sequenced was lesional skin. These receptors were obtained from a C3H/HeJ mouse with alopecia areata. Strain haplotype (MHC): H2-k.

This clone was seen a handful of times. Gene names and germline refer to mouse. The read ends 4 residues before the CDR3 terminus; that terminus is restored from the germline J gene. V usage is TRBV13-2 and J usage is TRBJ2-7; 7 bases align to TRBD2. CDR1 NNHNN and CDR2 SYGAGS come from the germline V gene (reference sequence). This CDR3 is built from 16 residues. The V and J ends lost 0 bases and 2 bases, in that order; junction bases with no gene match: 8. The chain's CDR3 is CASGDAGWGSTYEQYF. CDR3 DNA (partial): TGTGCCAGCGGTGATGCTGGCTGGGGGTCTACCTAT.

As to this clone: Gene names are mouse gene names. The CDR3 end is not reached by the read, which stops 4 residues before it; the germline J gene fills it in. The rearrangement joins TRBV31 to TRBJ1-1, with a tentative D call TRBD1 (6 bases). The V gene's germline CDR1 is GKSSPN and CDR2 SITVG. This CDR3 spans 11 amino acids. The chain's CDR3 is CAWRRGSEVFF. The CDR3 DNA, read in part, is TGTGCCTGGAGAAGGGGGTCA.

This clone was counted only a few times. Genes and germline are mouse. The CDR3 loop is CTCKDWGEDTQYF. The CDR3 bases that were read are TGCACCTGCAAAGACTGGGGGGAAGAC. V usage is TRBV1 and J usage is TRBJ2-5, with 10 bases identical to TRBD2. From the germline J gene comes the end of the CDR3, since the read stops 4 residues before it. This CDR3 spans 13 amino acids. Looked up from germline, CDR1 is NSQYPW and CDR2 is LRSPGD (reference sequence). The whole variable domain, filled in from reference TRBV1 and TRBJ2-5, reads VTLLEQNPRWRLVPRGQAVNLRCILKNSQYPWMSWYQQDLQKQLQWLFTLRSPGDKEVKSLPGADYLATRVTDTELRLQVANMSQGRTLYCTCKDWGEDTQYFGPGTRLLVL.

There are a few counts of this clone. Mouse gene names apply. Coverage ceases 4 residues before the CDR3 finishes, and the germline J gene fills in the end. The J gene is TRBJ2-2, the V gene TRBV13-3; D remains ambiguous. Germline-derived CDR1 and CDR2 are NNHDY and SYVADS. The CDR3 consists of 14 residues. The V end was cut by 5 bases, the J end by 0 bases, with 8 bases between. CDR3 bases read: TGTGCCAGCAGCCCTACAGCAAACACCGGG. This sequence encodes CASSPTANTG. The whole CDR3 reads CASSPTANTGQLYF.

Comment on this clone: Each gene name is a mouse one. The sequence runs out 4 residues before the end of the CDR3; the remainder is reconstructed from the germline J gene. The chain joins TRBV19 to TRBJ2-3; 11 bases align to TRBD2. The J segment lost 4 bases and the V segment lost 5 bases, leaving 9 bases of the junction unmatched. Germline V gives CDR1 FNHDT, CDR2 SITEND (reference sequence). The CDR3 sequence is 16 residues long. CDR3 DNA (partial): TGTGCCAGCAGCCTACTGGGGGGGCGCGGGACAGAA. As protein: CASSLLGGRGTE. The full CDR3 reads CASSLLGGRGTETLYF.

Note on this clone: Mouse germline and gene names are used. The DNA ends 4 residues before the CDR3 does, and the rest of the CDR3 is filled in from the germline J gene. The chain couples TRBV13-3 to TRBJ2-5; TRBD1 aligns across 8 bases. The CDR3 extends over 17 amino acids. Trimming removed 2 bases from V and 0 bases from J; junction bases left unmatched: 8. Germline V gives CDR1 NNHDY, CDR2 SYVADS. The part of the CDR3 DNA that was read is TGTGCCAGCAGTGAACCCGGGACAGGTTTTAACCAAGAC. This translates into CASSEPGTGFNQD. The full CDR3 reads CASSEPGTGFNQDTQYF.

Only a few counts were recorded for this clone. The germline and genes are mouse ones. The read falls 4 residues short of the CDR3 end, and the missing part is taken from the germline J gene. The rearrangement links TRBV1 to TRBJ2-2; 7 bases agree with TRBD2. J lost 0 bases, V lost 2 bases, and 3 bases had no gene match. Germline CDR1 and CDR2: NSQYPW and LRSPGD (reference sequence). This CDR3 has 16 residues. CDR3 bases read: TGCACCTGCAGTGCAAGCTGGGGGACAAACACCGGG. It codes for CTCSASWGTNTG. Given in full, the CDR3 is CTCSASWGTNTGQLYF.

In this sample, this clone turned up many times. Gene names denote mouse genes. The read finishes 4 residues shy of the CDR3 end, and the germline J gene is used to complete it. V usage is TRBV13-3 and J usage is TRBJ2-7, with 9 bases fitting TRBD2. Germline assignment: CDR1 NNHDY and CDR2 SYVADS. This CDR3 is built from 13 residues. The DNA read from the CDR3 is TGTGCCAGCAGTGTGGGGGGGCTTTAT. It codes for CASSVGGLY. The full CDR3 is CASSVGGLYEQYF.

Comment on this clone: Each gene name is a mouse one. The DNA read from the CDR3 is TGTGCCAGCAGTGCGGGACAGCCCTCCTATGCT. It translates to CASSAGQPSYA. The whole CDR3 protein reads CASSAGQPSYAEQFF. The chain is built from TRBV13-3 and TRBJ2-1, with TRBD1 identical over 7 bases. Read sequence stops 4 residues before the CDR3 end, and the germline J gene provides the missing end. CDR1 and CDR2 (germline): NNHDY, SYVADS. Trimming removed 3 bases from V and 3 bases from J; junction bases left unmatched: 6. The CDR3 covers 15 residues.

In its sample, this clone was seen a few times. Mouse names are used for the genes. Read data end 4 residues before the CDR3 end; the end is taken from the germline J gene. The V call is TRBV13-1, the J call TRBJ2-1, with 8 bases fitting TRBD2. The CDR3 extends over 15 amino acids. In germline, CDR1 is NSHNY, CDR2 SYGAGN. J lost 3 bases, V lost 2 bases, and 4 bases had no gene match. CDR3 sequence: CASSEALGGYAEQFF. CDR3 bases read: TGTGCCAGCAGTGAAGCTCTGGGGGGCTATGCT.

This clone was counted a few times. The gene symbols are mouse symbols. The DNA ends 4 residues before the CDR3 does, and the rest of the CDR3 is filled in from the germline J gene. The genes are TRBV13-1 and TRBJ1-1, with D perhaps TRBD1 (5 bases). Germline loops: CDR1 NSHNY, CDR2 SYGAGN. This CDR3 spans 13 amino acids. The CDR3 protein is CASSDEGSSEVFF. Partial CDR3 DNA: TGTGCCAGCAGTGATGAGGGGTCTTCA.

This clone was counted a few times. These gene names are mouse names. The read halts 4 residues ahead of the CDR3 end, with the missing end drawn from the germline J gene. The genes are TRBV19 and TRBJ2-2; tentatively, D is TRBD1 (6 bases). The germline V gene encodes CDR1 FNHDT and CDR2 SITEND (reference sequence). With 1 base removed from V and 3 bases from J, the gap between germline ends came to 10 bases. The CDR3 is made up of 15 amino acids. CDR3 bases read: TGTGCCAGCAGTATAACAGGGAGAGACACCGGG. Translation gives CASSITGRDTG. The whole CDR3 is CASSITGRDTGQLYF.